This T cell receptor beta chain was observed in a study of CD8+ T cells in alopecia areata. Study results and caveats: With patients, TCR sharing proved less clear than in mice, a difference possibly related to HLA. Across lesional scalp, and particularly alopecia totalis/universalis, clonality surpassed that of normal scalp. In blood and scalp, many expanded lesional clones persisted during tofacitinib.

cDNA prepared by RNA extraction and subsequent reverse transcription served as the template for sequencing. Some clones are missing from TCRdb's copy, which holds only in-frame ones; the method was immunoSEQ multiplex PCR. Seen here are 250,000 to 300,000 clones, 55% to 75% observed once, and the top ten hold over 1.5%. In its sample, this clone was seen a few times. Antigen unknown. Specified treatment: oral pan-JAK inhibitor, 5-10 mg twice daily. Germline V lookup: CDR1 LNHDA, CDR2 SQIVND (reference sequence). Deletions cut 0 bases from V and 8 bases from J, with 8 bases between. The length of the CDR3 is 13 residues.

Sequencing was performed on CD4+ T cells sorted from blood, taken at week 24, from a patient treated with tofacitinib. The chain recombines TRBV19 with TRBJ2-1, with a weak D call TRBD1 (7 bases). The clonotype was recovered from a human donor with alopecia areata. For the CDR3, the DNA is TGTGCCAGTAGTATAGACAGGGGGGATGAGCAGTTCTTC. Its translation: CASSIDRGDEQFF.